This TCR beta chain was identified during a study of T cells in Graves' hyperthyroidism and ophthalmopathy. Amplified TCR beta CDR3 regions derived from RNA transcripts. In the first-round RT-PCR of the TCR CDR3, the HTBI primer set was used. One entry per CDR3 protein, called by TCRdb with MiXCR from the multiplex PCR reads. Found here are hundreds of thousands of distinct CDR3 sequences, approximately 15% of them singletons; the top ten hold about 18%. Clinical symptoms, serum thyroxine, TRAb, thyroid ultrasound and orbital computed tomography informed diagnoses. The PBMCs studied were ones that came from about 9.9 ml fresh peripheral blood. CDR1 is SGHDT and CDR2 is YYEEEE in the germline V gene. The V and J ends lost 0 bases and 8 bases respectively, with 9 bases between them. There are 13 residues in the CDR3.

The sequenced sample consisted of blood. This TCR derives from a woman younger than 35 with Graves' hyperthyroidism. This chain joins TRBV5-6 and TRBJ1-5; D not resolved. The CDR3 loop reads CASSLDWVEPQHF. The CDR3 coding sequence is TGTGCCAGCAGCTTGGACTGGGTTGAGCCCCAGCATTTT.